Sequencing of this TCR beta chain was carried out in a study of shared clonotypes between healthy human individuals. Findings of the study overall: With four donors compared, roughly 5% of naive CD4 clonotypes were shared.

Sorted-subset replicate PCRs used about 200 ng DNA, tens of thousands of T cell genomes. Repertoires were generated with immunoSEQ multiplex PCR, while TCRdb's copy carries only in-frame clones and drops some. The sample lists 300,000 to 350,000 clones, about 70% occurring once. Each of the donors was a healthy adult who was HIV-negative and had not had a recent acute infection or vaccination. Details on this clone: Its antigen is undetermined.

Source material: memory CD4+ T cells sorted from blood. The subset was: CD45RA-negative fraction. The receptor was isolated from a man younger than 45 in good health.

Written as DNA, the CDR3 is TGTGCCTGGAGGGGCGGGACTGCGGGAGGGAAGTTCTTC. The encoded protein is CAWRGGTAGGKFF. The V call is TRBV30, the J call TRBJ2-1; 9 nucleotides agree with TRBD2. CDR1 and CDR2 from the germline V gene are GTSNPN and SVGIG (reference sequence). Trimming at V came to 3 bases and at J to 14 bases, leaving 11 bases not matched to a gene. The CDR3 consists of 13 residues.